The 18 T cell receptor beta chains given below trace back to one sample, sequenced in a study of blood T cell repertoires in COVID-19. Sequencing used immunoSEQ multiplex PCR; TCRdb keeps in-frame clones, though not all of them. The top ten hold approximately 2.1% of the sample, which has about 150,000 clones, roughly 91% seen once. The sequenced material came from peripheral blood. Receptors were obtained from a man aged 50 or older who had recovered from COVID-19.

CDR3 loop: CASSLEGKSNEKLFF. CDR3 nucleotide sequence: TGTGCCAGCAGCTTAGAGGGGAAATCTAATGAAAAACTGTTTTTT. The gene calls are TRBV7-9 and TRBJ1-4; D might be TRBD1 (5 bases). This CDR3 region has 15 residues. Deletions cut 1 base from V and 3 bases from J, with 9 bases between. CDR1 is SEHNR and CDR2 is FQNEAQ in the germline V gene (reference sequence).

CDR3 nucleotide sequence: TGTGCCAGCAGAGATGGGACAGCCGTTCCTGTGTTCTTC. Its protein is CASRDGTAVPVFF. The rearrangement uses TRBV6-5 and TRBJ2-1, with TRBD1 identical over 7 bases. The CDR3 runs to 13 residues. From germline, CDR1 is MNHEY and CDR2 SVGAGI. Unmatched junction bases numbered 14, after V lost 6 bases and J lost 15 bases.

This rearrangement joins TRBV6-2 or TRBV6-3 to TRBJ1-5; D possibly corresponds to TRBD1 (6 bases). This CDR3 is built from 16 residues. The V gene lost 2 bases and the J gene lost 2 bases, with 13 bases spanning the gap. Germline-derived CDR1 and CDR2 are MNHEY and SVGEGT. This chain's CDR3 is CASSYHSRQGNQPQHF. CDR3 bases: TGTGCCAGCAGTTACCACTCCCGACAGGGCAATCAGCCCCAGCATTTT.

V gene TRBV10-2 combines with J gene TRBJ2-2; tentatively, D is TRBD2 (5 bases). The CDR3 length is 11 residues. Looked up from germline, CDR1 is WSHSY and CDR2 is SAAADI. Trimming took off 7 bases at V and 7 bases at J, with 7 bases between the two ends. The CDR3 here is CASTEGGELFF. The CDR3 nucleotides are TGCGCCAGCACCGAGGGCGGGGAGCTGTTTTTT.

The rearrangement links TRBV6-2 or TRBV6-3 to TRBJ2-5; 10 bases map to TRBD2. The CDR3 runs 14 residues. Trimming cost V 4 bases and J 7 bases; bases outside gene matches: 6. The germline gives CDR1 MNHEY, CDR2 SVGEGT. The CDR3 nucleotides read TGTGCCAGCAGTTCCGGACTAGCGGTGGGGACCCAGTACTTC. This encodes CASSSGLAVGTQYF.

Concerning this clone: The DNA is omitted, as the CDR3 cannot be located on it reliably, and the CDR3 follows TCRdb's listing. This chain uses TRBV27 with TRBJ2-3; the table's D call, TRBD2, was not checked against the DNA. The CDR3 has 19 residues if both end residues are counted. From germline, CDR1 is MNHEY and CDR2 SMNVEV (reference sequence). CDR3 residues: CASSLFVDGRASVPDTQYF.

This rearrangement joins TRBV10-3 to TRBJ1-3, with D possibly matching TRBD1 (5 bases). From germline, CDR1 is ENHRY and CDR2 SYGVKD. Trimming cost V 3 bases and J 0 bases, with 6 bases left between them. This CDR3 is built from 14 residues. The CDR3 spells CAISDRGSGNTIYF. For the CDR3, the DNA is TGTGCCATCAGTGATAGGGGCTCTGGAAACACCATATATTTT.

The chain recombines TRBV5-1 with TRBJ2-3; TRBD1 aligns across 11 bases. CDR1 is SGHRS and CDR2 is YFSETQ in the germline V gene. V trimming: 3 bases; J trimming: 5 bases; junction bases outside the gene matches: 5. The CDR3 is 15 amino acids. The CDR3: CASSSGGTGGDTQYF. The CDR3 bases are TGCGCCAGCAGCTCCGGAGGGACAGGGGGAGATACGCAGTATTTT.

The chain joins TRBV3-1 (or the pseudogene TRBV3-2) to TRBJ1-2, with TRBD1 matching 9 bases. The CDR3 spans 17 residues. Germline CDR1 is LGHDT and CDR2 is YNNKEL (reference sequence). The trim removed 2 bases at V and 7 bases at J, leaving 14 bases unmatched. CDR3: CASSQNSRSGQGGGYTF. CDR3 nucleotides: TGTGCCAGCAGCCAAAATTCTCGTTCGGGACAGGGTGGTGGCTACACCTTC.

The chain recombines TRBV6-1 with TRBJ2-7; 9 nucleotides match TRBD2. Germline values: CDR1 MNHNS, CDR2 SASEGT. V lost 0 bases, J lost 4 bases, and 7 bases stayed unmatched. The CDR3 extends over 16 amino acids. DNA of the CDR3: TGTGCCAGCAGTGAAGCGTCCCTAGCGGGGATGTACGAGCAGTACTTC. Amino acids: CASSEASLAGMYEQYF.

This chain uses TRBV6-1 with TRBJ1-4; TRBD1 aligns across 12 bases. The junction had 6 bases not matched to a gene; V was cut back by 6 bases and J by 7 bases. The CDR3 is made up of 15 amino acids. Germline CDR1 MNHNS, CDR2 SASEGT. CDR3 coding DNA: TGTGCCAGCAGAGACGGGACAGGGGGCCGTGAAAAACTGTTTTTT. This sequence encodes CASRDGTGGREKLFF.

A single count supports this clone. The genes are TRBV4-3 and TRBJ2-1; D is uncertain. Germline CDR1 LGHNA, CDR2 YSLEER. The CDR3 runs 17 residues. Trimming pared 0 bases from V and 0 bases from J, leaving 12 bases between. The CDR3 nucleotides read TGCGCCAGCAGCCAAGACTGGCAGTGGAGCTCCTACAATGAGCAGTTCTTC. It specifies CASSQDWQWSSYNEQFF.

The count of this clone is one. The V gene is TRBV18, the J gene TRBJ2-1, with 8 bases aligning to TRBD2. Germline CDR1 KGHSH, CDR2 LQKENI. V lost 2 bases, J lost 3 bases, and 0 bases stayed unmatched. This CDR3 contains 14 residues. CDR3 nucleotides: TGTGCCAGCTCACCAGCGGGGGGCTACAATGAGCAGTTCTTC. The encoded protein is CASSPAGGYNEQFF.

The chain employs TRBV29-1 and TRBJ1-1; D perhaps matches TRBD1 (6 bases). Germline CDR1 SQVTM, CDR2 ANQGSEA. The V and J ends lost 4 bases and 4 bases respectively, with 10 bases between them. There are 12 residues in the CDR3. CDR3 amino acids: CSVGVGGTEAFF. As DNA, the CDR3 is TGCAGCGTTGGGGTAGGGGGCACTGAAGCTTTCTTT.

This clone is medium-sized by share. V and J are TRBV30 and TRBJ2-2, with 8 nucleotides matching TRBD2. Trimming removed 3 bases from V and 3 bases from J; junction bases left unmatched: 3. This CDR3 contains 14 residues. Germline CDR1 and CDR2: GTSNPN and SVGIG (reference sequence). The DNA for the CDR3 is TGTGCCTGGAGCGGGGGGGTGCACACCGGGGAGCTGTTTTTT. This gives the protein CAWSGGVHTGELFF. Filled out from reference TRBV30 and TRBJ2-2, the complete variable domain reads SQTIHQWPATLVQPVGSPLSLECTVEGTSNPNLYWYRQAAGRGLQLLFYSVGIGQISSEVPQNLSASRPQDRQFILSSKKLLLSDSGFYLCAWSGGVHTGELFFGEGSRLTVL.

The V call is TRBV29-1, the J call TRBJ1-1, with TRBD1 identical over 8 bases. Germline assignment: CDR1 SQVTM and CDR2 ANQGSEA. This CDR3 contains 15 residues. The V segment lost 4 bases and the J segment 0 bases; nucleotides outside the gene matches: 7. CDR3 DNA sequence: TGCAGCGTTGGTGCCCGGGACAGGTTGAACACTGAAGCTTTCTTT. Residues: CSVGARDRLNTEAFF.

This clone came up once. V is TRBV6-2 or TRBV6-3 and J is TRBJ2-1; 11 positions agree with TRBD2. Germline V gene data show CDR1 as MNHEY and CDR2 as SVGEGT. The V segment lost 2 bases and the J segment 7 bases; nucleotides outside the gene matches: 7. This CDR3 spans 16 amino acids. This CDR3 reads CASSYGSGGAPNEQFF. Here the CDR3 DNA reads TGTGCCAGCAGTTACGGTAGCGGGGGGGCCCCGAATGAGCAGTTCTTC.

The rearrangement links TRBV27 to TRBJ2-7; D is undetermined. The length of the CDR3 is 14 residues. Per the germline V gene, CDR1 is MNHEY and CDR2 is SMNVEV (reference sequence). The V end lost 1 base, the J end lost 5 bases, and 12 bases lay between the germline ends. CDR3 DNA sequence: TGTGCCAGCAGTTTATATCCCCAGTTGGACGAGCAGTACTTC. The encoded protein is CASSLYPQLDEQYF.